The next 13 T cell receptor beta chains were all read from a single sample in a study of molecular identifiers for immune sequencing clone quantification. Using its own MiXCR run on the PCR reads, TCRdb lists one record per CDR3 protein. The repertoire consists of more than 550,000 distinct CDR3 sequences, with about 25% occurring once and the leading ten covering about 0.84%. The sequencing input was naive CD8+ T cells from blood, with Jurkat cell RNA spiked in. Subset: FACS-sorted CD8+CD4-CCR7+CD45RA+ naive T cells. Receptor source: a human donor in good health. Some libraries in this study had Jurkat cell RNA spiked in.

Many counts were recorded for this clonotype. This chain joins TRBV4-1 and TRBJ1-5, with TRBD1 as a possible D gene (6 bases). The CDR3 is made up of 14 amino acids. Per the germline V gene, CDR1 is MGHRA and CDR2 is YSYEKL. The ends were cut back, 1 base at V and 4 bases at J, with 8 bases in the middle. The CDR3, as DNA: TGCGCCAGCAGCCAAGCCACAGGGAATCAGCCCCAGCATTTT. Translating gives CASSQATGNQPQHF.

In its sample, this clonotype was seen many times. V is TRBV7-2 and J is TRBJ2-7; tentatively, D is TRBD1 (5 bases). V was cut by 5 bases and J by 3 bases, with 11 bases left in between. The CDR3 sequence is 13 residues long. Germline V gene lookup returns CDR1 SGHTA and CDR2 FQGNSA. The CDR3 loop is CASSLTAYYEQYF. DNA for the CDR3: TGTGCCAGCAGCCTGACAGCTTACTACGAGCAGTACTTC.

The chain links TRBV4-1 to TRBJ1-1, with no clear D. The germline V and J ends were trimmed by 0 bases and 8 bases, with 10 bases remaining between them. CDR3 length: 13 residues. Germline V CDR1 and CDR2: MGHRA, YSYEKL. CDR3 DNA sequence: TGCGCCAGCAGCCAAGATGTTGGGTGGGAAGCTTTCTTT. It yields the protein CASSQDVGWEAFF.

The sample holds a few counts of this clonotype. The chain combines TRBV12-3 or TRBV12-4 with TRBJ1-1; TRBD1 matches at 7 bases. This CDR3 is built from 13 residues. V dropped 6 bases and J dropped 1; count of bases not matched to a gene: 2. The CDR3: CASRQGWNTEAFF. CDR3 bases: TGTGCCAGCAGACAGGGGTGGAACACTGAAGCTTTCTTT.

This clonotype was observed a handful of times. The chain recombines TRBV6-2 or TRBV6-3 with TRBJ2-1; no definite D call. The germline V gene encodes CDR1 MNHEY and CDR2 SVGEGT. The CDR3 contains 10 residues. V lost 7 bases, J lost 10 bases, and 8 bases lay in between. CDR3 in amino acids: CASNGPEQFF. CDR3 sequence (DNA): TGTGCCAGCAACGGTCCAGAGCAGTTCTTC.

A few counts support this clonotype. This chain connects TRBV7-9 to TRBJ1-5, with D perhaps matching TRBD1 (6 bases). The germline V gene encodes CDR1 SEHNR and CDR2 FQNEAQ (reference sequence). Trimming shortened V by 0 bases and J by 5 bases, and 20 bases separated the two germline ends. This CDR3 has 18 amino acids. The CDR3 bases are TGTGCCAGCAGCTTAGCAGGGCCAGGGGTTGATCGGGATCAGCCCCAGCATTTT. Its protein is CASSLAGPGVDRDQPQHF.

Remarks on this clonotype: One end of the junction fails to match germline, which may point to a read error. This rearrangement joins TRBV4-3 to TRBJ2-5; 7 bases align to TRBD2. The CDR3 loop spans 15 amino acids. Looked up from germline, CDR1 is LGHNA and CDR2 is YSLEER. This chain's CDR3 is CASSGAGGSGETRYF. The CDR3 DNA reads as TGCGCCAGCAGCGGGGCTGGCGGGAGCGGTGAGACCCGGTACTTC.

This clonotype was seen ten or more times. This chain uses TRBV4-3 with TRBJ2-7, with 7 nucleotides matching TRBD1. The CDR3 length is 14 residues. Germline CDR1 and CDR2: LGHNA and YSLEER. The ends lost 1 base at V and 7 bases at J; junction bases unmatched: 7. In nucleotides, the CDR3 is TGCGCCAGCAGCCAAGCGAGGGGGCAGGGAGAGCAGTACTTC. Amino acids: CASSQARGQGEQYF.

J is TRBJ2-7 and V is TRBV7-2, with D perhaps matching TRBD2 (6 bases). Germline V CDR1 and CDR2: SGHTA, FQGNSA. Between the trimmed V and J ends, which lost 7 bases and 6 bases, there was a span of 22 bases. CDR3 length: 15 amino acids. CDR3 bases: TGTGCCAGCACCAGTCAGGGCCTCGGGGGAAGCGAGCAGTACTTC. As protein: CASTSQGLGGSEQYF.

The table lists this clonotype with many counts. J is TRBJ1-1 and V is TRBV5-6; no reliable D call. This CDR3 spans 14 amino acids. Trimming removed 3 bases at V and 7 bases at J, with 16 bases between. Germline CDR1 SGHDT, CDR2 YYEEEE. The CDR3 DNA is TGTGCCAGCAGCTCCGGATTACTGTTAGATGAAGCTTTCTTT. Translated, it gives CASSSGLLLDEAFF.

This clonotype appeared a few times. V usage is TRBV6-2 or TRBV6-3 and J usage is TRBJ2-3; TRBD2 might be the D (7 bases). The CDR3 consists of 18 residues. The V end lost 2 bases, the J end lost 2 bases, and 20 bases lay between the germline ends. The germline V gene encodes CDR1 MNHEY and CDR2 SVGEGT. The CDR3 sequence: CASSYEITAGDNTDTQYF. Written as DNA, the CDR3 is TGTGCCAGCAGTTACGAGATTACGGCGGGGGACAACACAGATACGCAGTATTTT.

The CDR3 nucleotides read TGTGCCAGCAGCTTAAGGGCTAGCGGGAGGTTGGACGAGCAGTACTTC. Encoded protein: CASSLRASGRLDEQYF. The chain is built from TRBV7-6 and TRBJ2-7; 11 positions match TRBD2. The CDR3 loop spans 16 amino acids. Germline CDR1 and CDR2: SGHVS and FNYEAQ. V was pared by 2 bases and J by 5 bases, with 8 bases of the junction left unmatched. Full variable domain (remainder filled in from reference TRBV7-6 and TRBJ2-7): GAGVSQSPRYKVTKRGQDVALRCDPISGHVSLYWYRQALGQGPEFLTYFNYEAQQDKSGLPNDRFSAERPEGSISTLTIQRTEQRDSAMYRCASSLRASGRLDEQYFGPGTRLTVT.

This clonotype was counted a few times. The CDR3 nucleotides are TGTGCCAGCAGTTATGGCGACTCTAGCACAGATACGCAGTATTTT. It specifies CASSYGDSSTDTQYF. The chain combines TRBV6-2 or TRBV6-3 with TRBJ2-3, with D unclear. Germline V lookup: CDR1 MNHEY, CDR2 SVGEGT. The CDR3 extends over 15 amino acids. V shed 3 bases and J shed 0 bases, with 10 bases lying between them.